Below are 12 T cell receptor beta chains sequenced from a single sample in a study of T cell responses to AZD1222 COVID-19 vaccine listed by TCRdb under 2021. The library was produced with the immunoSEQ multiplex PCR assay. The source is immuneACCESS, and TCRdb retained only in-frame sequences with V and J called. Part of the clones is not carried over; for the studies checked, unresolved V genes explain less than half of this, and the remainder is unexplained. Recorded for this sample are fewer than 120,000 clones; approximately 85% of them occurred a single time. About 4.6% of the sample lies in the top ten. The meaning of the sample's time point label: baseline before first vaccination. The sequencing used peripheral blood, collected on day 0 of AZD1222 vaccination. These receptors came from an adult in good health.

This clone occurred once. The gene calls are TRBV28 and TRBJ1-2, with D unclear. The CDR3 extends over 12 amino acids. CDR1 is MDHEN and CDR2 is SYDVKM in the germline V gene. The V and J ends lost 8 bases and 0 bases respectively, with 7 bases between them. The CDR3 DNA sequence: TGTGCCAGCGAAACAGCTAACTATGGCTACACCTTC. Its translation is CASETANYGYTF.

The rearrangement joins TRBV18 to TRBJ1-1; 9 bases match TRBD1. The J segment lost 6 bases and the V segment lost 3 bases, leaving 8 bases of the junction unmatched. Germline CDR1 and CDR2: KGHSH and LQKENI. This CDR3 spans 15 amino acids. The CDR3: CASSPQPGQGPEAFF. In DNA, the CDR3 is TGTGCCAGCTCACCGCAACCGGGACAGGGTCCTGAAGCTTTCTTT.

This clone is a singleton in its sample. V gene TRBV7-2 combines with J gene TRBJ2-7, with no clear D. The CDR3 spans 14 residues. Trimming cost V 3 bases and J 3 bases, with 12 bases left between them. Germline V CDR1 and CDR2: SGHTA, FQGNSA. CDR3 region: CASSLGPSVYEQYF. The CDR3, as DNA: TGTGCCAGCAGCTTGGGCCCGTCAGTCTACGAGCAGTACTTC.

V is TRBV24-1 and J is TRBJ1-1; the D gene is possibly TRBD1 (6 bases). CDR3 length equals 14 residues. Germline V gene sequence: CDR1 KGHDR, CDR2 SFDVKD. V shed 1 base and J shed 3 bases, with 8 bases lying between them. CDR3 sequence (DNA): TGTGCCACCAGTGATTTAACAGGGTACACTGAAGCTTTCTTT. Translated: CATSDLTGYTEAFF.

This clone came up once. The V call is TRBV6-1, the J call TRBJ2-5; 10 bases agree with TRBD1. The CDR3 spans 15 residues. V trimming: 0 bases; J trimming: 5 bases; junction bases outside the gene matches: 3. Germline V gene sequence: CDR1 MNHNS, CDR2 SASEGT. CDR3 in amino acids: CASSEAGQGVETQYF. The CDR3 coding sequence is TGTGCCAGCAGTGAAGCCGGACAGGGGGTTGAGACCCAGTACTTC.

This clone was seen only a few times. The V gene is TRBV10-3, the J gene TRBJ1-1; 8 bases are shared with TRBD1. The CDR3 is made up of 14 amino acids. Germline V gene lookup returns CDR1 ENHRY and CDR2 SYGVKD. With V trimmed by 6 bases and J by 3 bases, 6 bases remained unmatched. The CDR3 is CAIRKNRGDTEAFF. CDR3 DNA: TGTGCCATCAGAAAGAACAGGGGGGACACTGAAGCTTTCTTT.

The rearrangement links TRBV7-9 to TRBJ2-7; D gene uncertain. This CDR3 spans 14 amino acids. V was pared by 1 base and J by 6 bases, with 13 bases between. CDR1 is SEHNR and CDR2 is FQNEAQ in the germline V gene (reference sequence). The CDR3 DNA reads TGTGCCAGCAGCTTAGACTCCAGAAAGATCGAGCAGTACTTC. Translation: CASSLDSRKIEQYF.

The rearrangement joins TRBV4-3 to TRBJ2-2, with 7 bases fitting TRBD1. The V segment lost 0 bases and the J segment 4 bases; nucleotides outside the gene matches: 5. The germline V gene encodes CDR1 LGHNA and CDR2 YSLEER. There are 16 residues in the CDR3. The CDR3 is CASSQESRGTTGELFF. The CDR3 DNA follows: TGCGCCAGCAGCCAAGAATCCAGGGGGACCACCGGGGAGCTGTTTTTT.

V and J are TRBV11-2 and TRBJ2-3, with TRBD1 matching over 9 bases. V trimming: 3 bases; J trimming: 4 bases; junction bases outside the gene matches: 2. This CDR3 comprises 14 residues. Germline CDR1 SGHAT, CDR2 FQNNGV. CDR3 loop: CASSLDRGSDTQYF. The CDR3 DNA reads TGTGCCAGCAGCTTGGACAGGGGCTCAGATACGCAGTATTTT.

The J gene is TRBJ2-3, the V gene TRBV28; 9 nucleotides match TRBD1. The CDR3 runs to 15 residues. V shed 7 bases, J shed 4 bases, and the junction held 9 bases outside the gene matches. Germline CDR1 reads MDHEN; CDR2 reads SYDVKM. CDR3 sequence reads: CASTLGQGPPDTQYF. CDR3 in DNA: TGTGCCAGCACCTTGGGACAGGGCCCTCCAGATACGCAGTATTTT.

This clone was counted once. The chain recombines TRBV6-2 or TRBV6-3 with TRBJ1-2; maybe TRBD1 (6 bases). The V gene's germline CDR1 is MNHEY and CDR2 SVGEGT. The CDR3 loop spans 13 amino acids. V lost 5 bases and J 5 bases, leaving 12 bases between the germline ends. The CDR3 sequence is CASSPGVGYGYTF. In nucleotides, the CDR3 is TGTGCCAGCAGTCCAGGGGTAGGGTATGGCTACACCTTC.

The table lists this clone with a count of one. J is TRBJ1-2 and V is TRBV19; D is possibly TRBD1 (5 bases). Trimming cost V 5 bases and J 4 bases, with 14 bases left between them. The CDR3 is 14 residues long. The V gene's germline CDR1 is LNHDA and CDR2 SQIVND (reference sequence). The CDR3 sequence: CASSPGTGVYGYTF. The CDR3 nucleotides are TGTGCCAGTAGTCCCGGGACCGGGGTCTATGGCTACACCTTC.